These 20 T cell receptor beta chains share one sample of origin, sequenced in a study of blood T cell repertoires in COVID-19. Method: immunoSEQ multiplex PCR; TCRdb's copy keeps in-frame clones and lacks some. Among under 80,000 clones listed, roughly 80% were seen once. Sequencing was performed on peripheral blood. The source of these receptors is a woman older than 75 with active or convalescent COVID-19.

The genes are TRBV7-9 and TRBJ1-3; weak D call: TRBD1 (6 bases). Germline V gives CDR1 SEHNR, CDR2 FQNEAQ (reference sequence). V lost 5 bases and J 0 bases, leaving 14 bases between the germline ends. The CDR3 totals 16 residues. The CDR3 coding sequence is TGTGCCAGCAGCACTTATCAGGGGTACTCTGGAAACACCATATATTTT. The encoded protein is CASSTYQGYSGNTIYF.

This rearrangement joins TRBV4-3 to TRBJ2-1; D is perhaps TRBD2 (5 bases). Germline CDR1 reads LGHNA; CDR2 reads YSLEER. The CDR3 extends over 16 amino acids. Trimming took off 1 base at V and 3 bases at J, with 13 bases between the two ends. CDR3 region: CASSQVGVTDYNEQFF. CDR3 nucleotides: TGCGCCAGCAGCCAAGTGGGAGTAACCGACTACAATGAGCAGTTCTTC.

The chain uses TRBV9 and TRBJ1-5; D is uncertain. With 0 bases removed from V and 3 bases from J, the gap between germline ends came to 10 bases. Germline V gene sequence: CDR1 SGDLS, CDR2 YYNGEE. The CDR3 has 15 residues. The CDR3: CASSVDGSPNQPQHF. The CDR3 DNA follows: TGTGCCAGCAGCGTAGACGGGTCCCCCAATCAGCCCCAGCATTTT.

J is TRBJ1-4 and V is TRBV4-3, with 10 positions matching TRBD1. The CDR3 covers 16 residues. The germline CDR1 and CDR2 sequences are LGHNA and YSLEER. The J segment lost 6 bases and the V segment lost 0 bases, leaving 4 bases of the junction unmatched. The CDR3 sequence is CASSQDYGTGDEKLFF. CDR3 nucleotide sequence: TGCGCCAGCAGCCAAGATTATGGGACAGGGGATGAAAAACTGTTTTTT.

This clone has a handful of counts. The chain has TRBV4-2 and TRBJ2-2; 9 bases line up with TRBD1. Germline trimming cut 6 bases from V and 4 bases from J; bases unmatched to any gene: 12. The CDR3 is 17 amino acids. CDR1 is LGHNA and CDR2 is YNFKEQ in the germline V gene. CDR3 sequence: CASRLGQGKTGTGELFF. For the CDR3, the DNA is TGTGCCAGCAGACTCGGACAGGGGAAGACGGGCACCGGGGAGCTGTTTTTT.

CDR3 amino acids: CASSYRGNTEAFF. CDR3 sequence (DNA): TGTGCCAGCAGTTATAGGGGGAACACTGAAGCTTTCTTT. V usage is TRBV6-5 and J usage is TRBJ1-1, with D possibly matching TRBD1 (5 bases). The CDR3 spans 13 residues. Deletions cut 3 bases from V and 1 base from J, with 6 bases between. Germline CDR1 is MNHEY and CDR2 is SVGAGI.

The chain employs TRBV9 and TRBJ2-1; 14 bases agree with TRBD2. V was clipped by 0 bases and J by 9 bases; unmatched bases: 8. Germline assignment: CDR1 SGDLS and CDR2 YYNGEE. The CDR3 has 17 residues. CDR3 DNA sequence: TGTGCCAGCAGCGTAGATCGACTAGCGGGGGGGCCTGGTGAGCAGTTCTTC. This sequence encodes CASSVDRLAGGPGEQFF.

This chain links TRBV6-2 or TRBV6-3 with TRBJ1-2; D is unresolved. CDR3 size: 14 residues. V was shortened by 2 bases and J by 9 bases, with 16 bases between the two germline ends. CDR1 and CDR2 from the germline V gene are MNHEY and SVGEGT. The CDR3 spells CASSYLRESPRYTF. CDR3 coding DNA: TGTGCCAGCAGTTACCTCCGGGAGAGTCCCCGCTACACCTTC.

The table lists this clone with a few counts. The J gene is TRBJ2-5, the V gene TRBV27; 9 bases are shared with TRBD2. The CDR3 is 16 residues long. After removal of 1 base from V and 3 bases from J, the junction contained 6 bases not matched to a gene. Per the germline V gene, CDR1 is MNHEY and CDR2 is SMNVEV (reference sequence). The CDR3 region has the DNA TGTGCCAGCAGTTTATACCAGCGGGGGGTGGAAGAGACCCAGTACTTC. This codes for CASSLYQRGVEETQYF.

The chain employs TRBV14 and TRBJ2-5; 7 bases fit TRBD1. This CDR3 is built from 19 residues. The J segment lost 0 bases and the V segment lost 4 bases, leaving 17 bases of the junction unmatched. Germline V gene sequence: CDR1 SGHDN, CDR2 FVKESK. The CDR3 reads CASSPRDRTSSLYQETQYF. As DNA, the CDR3 is TGTGCCAGCAGCCCTCGGGACAGAACTTCCAGCTTGTACCAAGAGACCCAGTACTTC.

This chain joins TRBV5-5 and TRBJ2-7; D perhaps matches TRBD2 (7 bases). Per the germline V gene, CDR1 is SGHKS and CDR2 is YYEKEE (reference sequence). This CDR3 has 15 amino acids. V was pared by 4 bases and J by 7 bases, with 21 bases between. CDR3 loop: CASSPGGGGVWEQYF. As DNA, the CDR3 is TGTGCCAGCAGCCCCGGGGGAGGGGGAGTATGGGAGCAGTACTTC.

The V gene is TRBV11-2, the J gene TRBJ1-2; D is perhaps TRBD1 (6 bases). CDR3 length: 13 residues. Per the germline V gene, CDR1 is SGHAT and CDR2 is FQNNGV. Trimming shortened V by 11 bases and J by 7 bases, and 20 bases separated the two germline ends. The CDR3 bases are TGTGCCTCACAGGGACGGCAGACTGGTGGCTACACCTTC. Amino acid sequence: CASQGRQTGGYTF.

This clone has only one observation. V and J are TRBV5-8 and TRBJ1-2; weak D call: TRBD1 (5 bases). V was clipped by 6 bases and J by 4 bases, with 13 bases between them. The CDR3 has 13 residues. Germline lookup yields CDR1 SGHTS and CDR2 YDEGEE. CDR3: CASIKDTVYGYTF. The CDR3 DNA follows: TGTGCCAGCATCAAGGACACCGTCTATGGCTACACCTTC. Variable domain in full (rest from reference TRBV5-8 and TRBJ1-2): EAGVTQSPTHLIKTRGQQATLRCSPISGHTSVYWYQQALGLGLQFLLWYDEGEERNRGNFPPRFSGRQFPNYSSELNVNALELEDSALYLCASIKDTVYGYTFGSGTRLTVV.

The V and J genes are TRBV3-1 (or the pseudogene TRBV3-2) and TRBJ1-6; 7 nucleotides line up with TRBD1. Trimming took 5 bases from V and 7 from J; bases not matched to a gene: 2. Germline V lookup: CDR1 LGHDT, CDR2 YNNKEL (reference sequence). The CDR3 covers 13 residues. The CDR3: CASSLQGNSPLHF. The CDR3 coding sequence is TGTGCCAGCAGCTTACAGGGGAATTCACCCCTCCACTTT.

This clone has a single count. The chain has TRBV9 and TRBJ2-5, with TRBD1 as a possible D gene (7 bases). Per germline, CDR1 SGDLS and CDR2 YYNGEE. The CDR3 runs 16 residues. V lost 0 bases to trimming and J lost 5 bases, with 17 bases between them. The chain's CDR3 is CASSVAGGLGFETQYF. CDR3 nucleotide sequence: TGTGCCAGCAGCGTAGCAGGGGGGCTGGGATTCGAGACCCAGTACTTC.

This chain joins TRBV19 and TRBJ2-3, with 15 bases identical to TRBD2. Germline V lookup: CDR1 LNHDA, CDR2 SQIVND (reference sequence). The J segment lost 2 bases and the V segment lost 6 bases, leaving 3 bases of the junction unmatched. CDR3 length equals 16 residues. The CDR3: CASRRTSGRATDTQYF. CDR3 bases: TGTGCCAGTAGGAGGACTAGCGGGAGGGCCACAGATACGCAGTATTTT.

The chain employs TRBV6-5 and TRBJ2-2; 9 nucleotides line up with TRBD2. Germline V gene data show CDR1 as MNHEY and CDR2 as SVGAGI. The CDR3 is 14 amino acids. The trim removed 6 bases at V and 7 bases at J, leaving 6 bases unmatched. The CDR3: CASRREGGVGELFF. The CDR3 coding sequence is TGTGCCAGCAGGCGGGAGGGCGGGGTCGGGGAGCTGTTTTTT.

This clone was detected a few times. The gene calls are TRBV7-9 and TRBJ1-4; D may be TRBD1 (5 bases). Germline CDR1 SEHNR, CDR2 FQNEAQ (reference sequence). The length of the CDR3 is 16 residues. Trimming removed 1 base from V and 0 bases from J, with 9 bases in between. CDR3 in amino acids: CASSLGQSTTNEKLFF. CDR3 coding DNA: TGTGCCAGCAGCTTAGGACAGTCTACAACTAATGAAAAACTGTTTTTT. Full variable domain (rest looked up from reference TRBV7-9 and TRBJ1-4): DTGVSQNPRHKITKRGQNVTFRCDPISEHNRLYWYRQTLGQGPEFLTYFQNEAQLEKSRLLSDRFSAERPKGSFSTLEIQRTEQGDSAMYLCASSLGQSTTNEKLFFGSGTQLSVL.

On this clone itself: This sequence may be a read error, since a much larger clone differs from it by one base. Other DNA sequences in the same sample also yield this CDR3. The chain has TRBV7-3 and TRBJ2-2; 8 bases fit TRBD2. This CDR3 spans 16 amino acids. Germline V gene lookup returns CDR1 SGHTA and CDR2 FQGTGA. In DNA, the CDR3 is TGCGCCAGCAGCTGGCCGGGGGGGCGGATCACCGGGGAGCTGTTTTTT. Translated: CASSWPGGRITGELFF.

This rearrangement joins TRBV18 to TRBJ1-5; a possible D gene is TRBD1 (6 bases). V was cut by 3 bases and J by 7 bases, with 16 bases left in between. This CDR3 is built from 15 residues. Germline CDR1 is KGHSH and CDR2 is LQKENI. CDR3: CASSPLSRGEQPQHF. The CDR3 bases are TGTGCCAGCTCACCTTTATCCAGGGGAGAACAGCCCCAGCATTTT.